This T cell receptor beta chain is drawn from a study of CD4+ T cells in melanoma. The CDR3 extends over 15 amino acids. With 0 bases clipped from V and 4 bases from J, the junction kept 6 bases outside the gene matches. CDR1 and CDR2 (germline): SNHLY, FYNNEI. Libraries were prepared by immunoSEQ multiplex PCR; TCRdb keeps only in-frame clonotypes and omits some of them. The data hold some 50,000 clones, with approximately 92% observed a single time. Comment on this clone: Its antigen is currently unknown.

Study-wide results and limits: Diverse differentiation states were reported for melanoma neoantigen-specific CD4+ T cells. A reported correlation linked neoantigen-specific CD4+ T cells to CD8+, macrophage and B cell function.

The chain is built from TRBV2 and TRBJ2-7; TRBD1 matches 7 bases. This sequence was found in a human donor with melanoma. Material: peripheral blood. The CDR3 bases are TGTGCCAGCAGTGAAGCGAGGGGGCCCGAGTACGAGCAGTACTTC. The encoded protein is CASSEARGPEYEQYF. Using reference TRBV2 and TRBJ2-7 for the parts outside the CDR3, the full variable domain is EPEVTQTPSHQVTQMGQEVILRCVPISNHLYFYWYRQILGQKVEFLVSFYNNEISEKSEIFDDQFSVERPDGSNFTLKIRSTKLEDSAMYFCASSEARGPEYEQYFGPGTRLTVT.